This T cell receptor (beta chain) was recovered during a study of molecular identifiers for immune sequencing clone quantification. TCRdb re-called the PCR reads through MiXCR, storing one row per CDR3 protein. This sample carries about 86,000 distinct CDR3 sequences, more than 20% of them seen once, and the ten largest clones take approximately 0.78%. Germline CDR1 MNHEY, CDR2 SMNVEV (reference sequence). This CDR3 spans 13 amino acids. Trimming removed 3 bases from V and 4 bases from J, with 10 bases in between. This receptor was obtained from a human donor in good health. Some libraries in this study had Jurkat cell RNA spiked in. The rearrangement joins TRBV27 to TRBJ2-7; a weak D match, TRBD2 (5 bases). Sequencing was performed on naive CD8+ T cells from blood, with Jurkat cell RNA spiked in. Subset meaning: FACS-sorted CD8+CD4-CCR7+CD45RA+ naive T cells. The CDR3 region has the DNA TGTGCCAGCAGTTTCACGACGGGATACGAGCAGTACTTC. Its protein is CASSFTTGYEQYF.